Shown below are 16 T cell receptor beta chains from a single sample sequenced in a study of T-cell reconstitution after alpha-beta-depleted transplantation in children. This sample's TCRbeta library carried unique molecular identifier barcodes. TCRdb recomputed calls from the PCR reads with MiXCR, one row per CDR3 protein. This table has about 240,000 distinct CDR3 sequences, about 12% appearing once. Here the sequenced sample was PBMCs from the stem cell graft donor, taken from the stem cell graft. All receptors derive from a human donor who donated a stem cell graft to a child with acute lymphoblastic leukemia.

The chain links TRBV30 to TRBJ1-2, with 9 nucleotides matching TRBD1. CDR1 is GTSNPN and CDR2 is SVGIG in the germline V gene (reference sequence). J lost 5 bases, V lost 7 bases, and 8 bases had no gene match. The CDR3 consists of 13 residues. The CDR3 region is CASPRTGVYGYTF. The CDR3 DNA is TGTGCCTCCCCCCGGACAGGGGTTTATGGCTACACCTTC.

The chain couples TRBV7-9 to TRBJ1-4; the D is unclear. The V gene lost 4 bases and the J gene lost 5 bases, with 14 bases spanning the gap. The CDR3 is 15 amino acids. Germline V gene data show CDR1 as SEHNR and CDR2 as FQNEAQ (reference sequence). As DNA, the CDR3 is TGTGCCAGCAGCTCCAGACCCATTCCGAATGAAAAACTGTTTTTT. Residues: CASSSRPIPNEKLFF.

This clonotype has a handful of counts. The V and J genes are TRBV6-4 and TRBJ2-1; weak D call: TRBD2 (6 bases). The germline V gene has CDR1 MRHNA and CDR2 SNTAGT. CDR3 length equals 13 residues. V gave up 3 bases and J gave up 7 bases, with 10 bases separating them. The CDR3 loop reads CASSEYGGNEQFF. For the CDR3, the DNA is TGTGCCAGCAGTGAATACGGAGGGAATGAGCAGTTCTTC.

In this sample, this clonotype turned up many times. The chain couples TRBV27 to TRBJ2-7; 8 bases agree with TRBD2. Germline CDR1 reads MNHEY; CDR2 reads SMNVEV (reference sequence). Trimming took 5 bases from V and 3 from J; bases not matched to a gene: 9. The CDR3 is made up of 15 amino acids. CDR3 DNA: TGTGCCAGCAGTCCCCGGGGGGGAATGGTCTACGAGCAGTACTTC. The encoded protein is CASSPRGGMVYEQYF.

The chain employs TRBV7-9 and TRBJ1-1; 7 bases align to TRBD1. This CDR3 spans 12 amino acids. V gave up 6 bases and J gave up 7 bases; unmatched junction bases: 5. CDR1 and CDR2 (germline): SEHNR, FQNEAQ (reference sequence). CDR3 sequence reads: CASSWTGDEAFF. CDR3 bases: TGTGCCAGCAGTTGGACAGGTGATGAAGCTTTCTTT.

This clonotype was counted many times. The rearrangement joins TRBV27 to TRBJ2-7; 10 bases agree with TRBD2. Germline CDR1 MNHEY, CDR2 SMNVEV (reference sequence). V was clipped by 6 bases and J by 4 bases; unmatched bases: 12. The CDR3 is made up of 16 amino acids. The DNA of the CDR3 is TGTGCCAGCAGGATATCAGGAGCGGGAGGGCCATACGAGCAGTACTTC. Translated: CASRISGAGGPYEQYF.

On this clonotype: This may arise from a read error, as a much more abundant clone is one base away. This sequence joins TRBV19 and TRBJ1-1, with D unclear. The CDR3 length is 15 residues. Germline V lookup: CDR1 LNHDA, CDR2 SQIVND (reference sequence). The chain's CDR3 is CGSSGAGGYGTEAFF. The CDR3 nucleotides read TGTGGCAGTAGTGGCGCAGGAGGGTACGGCACTGAAGCTTTCTTT. The whole variable domain, filled in from reference TRBV19 and TRBJ1-1, reads DGGITQSPKYLFRKEGQNVTLSCEQNLNHDAMYWYRQDPGQGLRLIYYSQIVNDFQKGDIAEGYSVSREKKESFPLTVTSAQKNPTAFYLCGSSGAGGYGTEAFFGQGTRLTVV.

This clonotype occurred many times. DNA for the CDR3: TGTGCCAGCAGCTTGGGGGACCAAGTTTTCACAGATACGCAGTATTTT. This translates into CASSLGDQVFTDTQYF. The V gene is TRBV5-6, the J gene TRBJ2-3; D tentatively reads TRBD1 or TRBD2 (5 bases each). V was trimmed by 0 bases and J by 2 bases, leaving 13 bases between them. The CDR3 extends over 16 amino acids. Germline V CDR1 and CDR2: SGHDT, YYEEEE.

This clonotype turned up a few times. The V gene is TRBV28, the J gene TRBJ2-1; 12 nucleotides align to TRBD2. Germline loops: CDR1 MDHEN, CDR2 SYDVKM. The CDR3 loop spans 19 amino acids. V lost 5 bases, J lost 12 bases, and 23 bases stayed unmatched. The CDR3 loop is CASSPFRASGRGLSLWQFF. In DNA form, the CDR3 reads TGTGCCAGCAGTCCCTTTCGGGCTAGCGGGAGGGGCCTATCCCTTTGGCAGTTCTTC.

This clonotype was counted only a few times. This chain links TRBV27 with TRBJ2-6; D unclear. V was shortened by 0 bases and J by 0 bases, with 12 bases between the two germline ends. CDR1 and CDR2 (germline): MNHEY, SMNVEV (reference sequence). The CDR3 has 18 residues. CDR3 DNA sequence: TGTGCCAGCAGTTTATCGTACCTATCCTTCTCTGGGGCCAACGTCCTGACTTTC. This encodes CASSLSYLSFSGANVLTF.

This clonotype was seen ten or more times. V gene TRBV5-1 combines with J gene TRBJ2-2; TRBD1 matches at 7 bases. V lost 5 bases, J lost 3 bases, and 4 bases stayed unmatched. The CDR3 is 14 amino acids. CDR1 and CDR2 (germline): SGHRS, YFSETQ. The CDR3: CASSRQGDTGELFF. The DNA of the CDR3 is TGCGCCAGCAGTCGGCAGGGGGACACCGGGGAGCTGTTTTTT.

In its sample, this clonotype was seen a few times. The J gene is TRBJ1-1, the V gene TRBV20-1; TRBD1 is a possible D gene (6 bases). V dropped 5 bases and J dropped 4 bases, with 11 bases sitting between them. CDR1 and CDR2 from the germline V gene are DFQATT and SNEGSKA (reference sequence). The CDR3 consists of 12 residues. CDR3 residues: CSAQKGGTEAFF. CDR3 in DNA: TGCAGTGCTCAAAAAGGGGGCACTGAAGCTTTCTTT.

As to this clonotype: This clone may be a read error of a much larger clone one base away. The chain links TRBV7-2 to TRBJ2-7, with D hard to call. Trimming pared 4 bases from V and 8 bases from J, leaving 12 bases between. This CDR3 comprises 12 residues. CDR1 SGHTA and CDR2 FQGNSA come from the germline V gene. The CDR3 DNA reads as TGTGCCAGCAGCTCCACTCCCCTCAAGCAGTACTTC. It encodes CASSSTPLKQYF. Variable domain in full (rest from reference TRBV7-2 and TRBJ2-7): GAGVSQSPSNKVTEKGKDVELRCDPISGHTALYWYRQSLGQGLEFLIYFQGNSAPDKSGLPSDRFSAERTGGSVSTLTIQRTQQEDSAVYLCASSSTPLKQYFGPGTRLTVT.

This clonotype was detected ten times or more. This rearrangement joins TRBV29-1 to TRBJ1-2; tentative D call: TRBD1 (6 bases). The CDR3 runs 15 residues. V lost 5 bases and J lost 6, with 22 bases in between. In germline, CDR1 is SQVTM, CDR2 ANQGSEA. The CDR3 nucleotides are TGCAGCGTTTCCGAAGGGGGGTCAGGGATCCATGGCTACACCTTC. It yields the protein CSVSEGGSGIHGYTF.

This rearrangement joins TRBV7-8 to TRBJ2-4, with 7 nucleotides matching TRBD2. V lost 3 bases and J lost 6; bases outside the gene matches: 2. Germline CDR1 reads SGHVS; CDR2 reads FQNEAQ. The CDR3 loop spans 13 amino acids. CDR3 coding DNA: TGTGCCAGCAGCTTGGGGGGGGGAAACATTCAGTACTTC. Translated, it gives CASSLGGGNIQYF.

Many counts were recorded for this clonotype. This chain connects TRBV28 to TRBJ2-2, with D possibly TRBD1 on 5 matching bases. V gave up 8 bases and J gave up 1 base, with 8 bases separating them. Germline values: CDR1 MDHEN, CDR2 SYDVKM. The CDR3 is 13 amino acids. In DNA form, the CDR3 reads TGTGCCAGCCGAACAGGGAACACCGGGGAGCTGTTTTTT. This sequence encodes CASRTGNTGELFF.